What follows describes a single T cell receptor beta chain. Its antigen is still unknown. The sample originates from a study of cytomegalovirus exposure and HLA in healthy donors. Findings and caveats of the study: High sensitivity and specificity were reportedly achieved when the classifier diagnosed cytomegalovirus status. It was 150 to 200 TCR beta chains that were listed as cytomegalovirus-associated.

Libraries were prepared by immunoSEQ multiplex PCR; TCRdb keeps only in-frame clonotypes and omits some of them. The sample carries 150,000 to 200,000 clones, just under 85% recorded once. V gave up 4 bases and J gave up 10 bases; unmatched junction bases: 7. CDR1 is LNHDA, CDR2 SQIVND, per germline (reference sequence). The CDR3 has 13 amino acids. Sample: PBMCs. J is TRBJ1-5 and V is TRBV19, with TRBD1 matching 7 bases. The receptor was derived from a man aged 25 to 40 in good health and CMV-seropositive. Here the CDR3 DNA reads TGTGCCAGTAGTAGAGGGGCAGGGGGTCCCCAGCATTTT. Translation: CASSRGAGGPQHF.